The following is a TCR beta chain sequence with its context. Antigen unknown. Trimming left V 4 bases short and J 9 bases short, with 16 bases between. Per germline, CDR1 MNHEY and CDR2 SMNVEV (reference sequence). This CDR3 contains 14 residues. The repertoire was sequenced with immunoSEQ multiplex PCR; TCRdb's copy has only in-frame clones and lacks some. The table shows about 120,000 clones, with roughly 84% occurring only once. The data stem from a study of T cell responses to AZD1222 COVID-19 vaccine. Overall study context: Recipients boosted at about 4 weeks or about 12 weeks are pooled.

Whole-study findings and limits: Spike was spanned by vaccine-associated CD4 TCRs, with dominance at 160-218 and 743-854. Repertoire samples came only from after the peak T cell response. Recipients of two AZD1222 doses showed rising Spike-specific TCR breadth and depth.

This sample comprised peripheral blood, obtained on day 0 of AZD1222 vaccination. This clonotype was sampled from an adult in good health. V is TRBV27 and J is TRBJ2-1; D is perhaps TRBD1 or TRBD2 (5 bases each). CDR3 sequence reads: CASSWSGTSGEQFF. In DNA, the CDR3 is TGTGCCAGCAGTTGGTCGGGGACGTCCGGTGAGCAGTTCTTC.